The next 17 T cell receptor beta chains were all read from a single sample in a study of blood T cell repertoires in COVID-19. TCRdb keeps only in-frame clones here, not all; method: immunoSEQ multiplex PCR. The profile shows about 10,000 clones, about 88% of them singletons. Material for sequencing was peripheral blood. Source of these receptors: a human donor in a cohort sampled during active COVID-19.

This chain links TRBV2 with TRBJ2-3; 7 bases match TRBD2. CDR1 and CDR2 from the germline V gene are SNHLY and FYNNEI. The CDR3 totals 15 residues. Trimming took 6 bases from V and 5 from J; bases not matched to a gene: 11. CDR3 nucleotides: TGTGCCAGCAGGCCCGTGCGGGGGACGGTAGATACGCAGTATTTT. Its translation: CASRPVRGTVDTQYF.

V and J are TRBV7-8 and TRBJ2-2; 9 nucleotides line up with TRBD1. From germline, CDR1 is SGHVS and CDR2 FQNEAQ. This CDR3 spans 12 amino acids. Unmatched junction bases numbered 6, after V lost 5 bases and J lost 14 bases. The CDR3 protein is CASSMDRGLLFF. CDR3 nucleotide sequence: TGTGCCAGCAGCATGGACAGGGGACTTCTGTTTTTT.

This chain uses TRBV6-5 with TRBJ1-3, with a tentative D call TRBD1 (6 bases). V lost 6 bases and J lost 0, with 6 bases in between. Per the germline V gene, CDR1 is MNHEY and CDR2 is SVGAGI. The CDR3 runs 13 residues. The DNA for the CDR3 is TGTGCCAGCAGGGACAGCTCTGGAAACACCATATATTTT. Its protein product is CASRDSSGNTIYF.

The V call is TRBV5-1, the J call TRBJ2-6; D is unresolved. The CDR3 totals 14 residues. Trimming took 0 bases from V and 4 from J, leaving 5 bases between them. CDR1 and CDR2 (germline): SGHRS, YFSETQ. The CDR3 loop reads CASSLGAGANVLTF. CDR3 DNA sequence: TGCGCCAGCAGCTTGGGGGCCGGGGCCAACGTCCTGACTTTC.

Only one count was recorded for this clone. The chain carries TRBV28 and TRBJ1-5; D unclear. This CDR3 comprises 15 residues. V lost 1 base and J 0 bases, leaving 7 bases between the germline ends. CDR1 MDHEN and CDR2 SYDVKM come from the germline V gene. The CDR3 sequence: CASSLYSYSNQPQHF. CDR3 coding DNA: TGTGCCAGCAGTTTATATAGTTATAGCAATCAGCCCCAGCATTTT. The full variable domain, its missing parts supplied by reference TRBV28 and TRBJ1-5, is DVKVTQSSRYLVKRTGEKVFLECVQDMDHENMFWYRQDPGLGLRLIYFSYDVKMKEKGDIPEGYSVSREKKERFSLILESASTNQTSMYLCASSLYSYSNQPQHFGDGTRLSIL.

The chain is built from TRBV7-9 and TRBJ2-3; weak D call: TRBD2 (6 bases). V was pared by 5 bases and J by 6 bases, with 12 bases between. The CDR3 is made up of 13 amino acids. CDR1 is SEHNR, CDR2 FQNEAQ, per germline (reference sequence). The DNA of the CDR3 is TGTGCCAGCAGCCGGGACTGGGGGGATACGCAGTATTTT. Protein sequence: CASSRDWGDTQYF.

The chain links TRBV13 to TRBJ2-7; D is unclear. Germline CDR1 reads PRHDT; CDR2 reads FYEKMQ (reference sequence). This CDR3 spans 15 amino acids. Trimming pared 5 bases from V and 2 bases from J, leaving 16 bases between. The CDR3 is CASSPDTITPYEQYF. CDR3 in DNA: TGTGCCAGCAGCCCAGATACCATCACCCCCTACGAGCAGTACTTC. The whole variable domain, remainder taken from reference TRBV13 and TRBJ2-7, is AAGVIQSPRHLIKEKRETATLKCYPIPRHDTVYWYQQGPGQDPQFLISFYEKMQSDKGSIPDRFSAQQFSDYHSELNMSSLELGDSALYFCASSPDTITPYEQYFGPGTRLTVT.

This rearrangement joins TRBV5-6 to TRBJ1-1; a weak D match, TRBD1 (6 bases). Germline lookup yields CDR1 SGHDT and CDR2 YYEEEE. Trimming removed 2 bases at V and 3 bases at J, with 8 bases between. This CDR3 comprises 13 residues. The CDR3 sequence: CASSLGGDTEAFF. DNA of the CDR3: TGTGCCAGCAGCTTAGGGGGGGACACTGAAGCTTTCTTT.

This clone was counted a single time. The chain combines TRBV6-5 with TRBJ2-3, with 10 bases fitting TRBD2. V lost 0 bases to trimming and J lost 2 bases; unmatched junction nucleotides: 2. CDR1 and CDR2 (germline): MNHEY, SVGAGI. CDR3 length: 16 residues. The CDR3 loop is CASSYSLAGATDTQYF. In nucleotides, the CDR3 is TGTGCCAGCAGTTACTCCCTAGCGGGAGCCACAGATACGCAGTATTTT.

The chain links TRBV23-1 to TRBJ2-3; D is possibly TRBD2 (6 bases). TRBV23-1 qualifies as an ORF whose function is uncertain. This CDR3 comprises 16 residues. V was cut by 9 bases and J by 2 bases, with 21 bases left in between. The CDR3 loop reads CASPGGATPLTDTQYF. The CDR3 nucleotides read TGCGCCAGTCCAGGAGGGGCAACGCCGCTCACAGATACGCAGTATTTT.

The genes are TRBV19 and TRBJ2-4, with D possibly TRBD1 on 5 matching bases. The V gene's germline CDR1 is LNHDA and CDR2 SQIVND (reference sequence). The V and J ends lost 6 bases and 2 bases respectively, with 14 bases between them. This CDR3 comprises 15 residues. DNA for the CDR3: TGTGCCAGTAGCCTAGGGGTCGGCACCAAAAACATTCAGTACTTC. Amino acid sequence: CASSLGVGTKNIQYF.

This chain connects TRBV6-1 to TRBJ1-5, with D maybe TRBD1 (5 bases). This CDR3 contains 16 residues. Germline V gives CDR1 MNHNS, CDR2 SASEGT. Trimming took off 0 bases at V and 6 bases at J, with 15 bases between the two ends. In DNA, the CDR3 is TGTGCCAGCAGTGAAGCGGGGGGGGTTCAGGGTCAGCCCCAGCATTTT. It yields the protein CASSEAGGVQGQPQHF.

The V and J genes are TRBV30 and TRBJ2-2; D may be TRBD2 (6 bases). Germline V lookup: CDR1 GTSNPN, CDR2 SVGIG (reference sequence). The V end was cut by 3 bases, the J end by 3 bases, with 14 bases between. The CDR3 extends over 15 amino acids. CDR3 nucleotide sequence: TGTGCCTGGAGGACGGGGGTCACGGACACCGGGGAGCTGTTTTTT. Translated: CAWRTGVTDTGELFF.

The chain has TRBV4-1 and TRBJ2-1; 11 bases align to TRBD2. The junction had 6 bases not matched to a gene; V was cut back by 1 base and J by 7 bases. This CDR3 contains 16 residues. CDR1 is MGHRA and CDR2 is YSYEKL in the germline V gene. The DNA of the CDR3 is TGCGCCAGCAGCCAAGTGGGACTAGCGGACTATAATGAGCAGTTCTTC. It codes for CASSQVGLADYNEQFF.

The chain has TRBV18 and TRBJ2-4, with 13 bases that match TRBD2. Germline lookup yields CDR1 KGHSH and CDR2 LQKENI. Losses at the gene ends were 1 base for V and 4 bases for J; bases not matched to a gene: 4. The length of the CDR3 is 17 residues. CDR3 in amino acids: CASSPLTSGGAKNIQYF. The DNA for the CDR3 is TGTGCCAGCTCACCACTCACTAGCGGGGGGGCTAAAAACATTCAGTACTTC.

This chain joins TRBV1 and TRBJ2-7; the D call TRBD2 from the table was never checked on the DNA. TRBV1 is described as a pseudogene. This CDR3 spans 15 amino acids. The CDR3, as DNA: TGCACCAGCAGCCCAGTCCGTCCGGGAGGGTACGAGCAGTACTTC. Encoded protein: CTSSPVRPGGYEQYF.

This clone appeared a single time. This chain links TRBV7-2 with TRBJ1-3; a weak D match, TRBD1 (6 bases). Looked up from germline, CDR1 is SGHTA and CDR2 is FQGNSA. V gave up 1 base and J gave up 0 bases, with 10 bases separating them. The CDR3 spans 16 residues. The DNA for the CDR3 is TGTGCCAGCAGCTTAGTACAGGGCCTCTCTGGAAACACCATATATTTT. Translating it yields CASSLVQGLSGNTIYF.